Listed here are 29 T cell receptor beta chains from one sample, sequenced in a study of neurological immune-mediated disorders. In TCRdb, the 5' RACE reads were re-called with MiXCR into one record per CDR3 protein. The sample carries approximately 80,000 distinct CDR3 sequences, around 4.5% recorded once. Specified time point: longitudinal time-point 3. The source material was PBMCs. Source of these receptors: a woman aged 55-70 years with multiple sclerosis.

This clonotype has a count of ten or more. V gene TRBV12-3 or TRBV12-4 combines with J gene TRBJ2-3; D uncertain. V lost 7 bases and J lost 2, with 13 bases in between. The CDR3 has 14 amino acids. Written as DNA, the CDR3 is TGTGCCAGCACCCCACCTGGGAACACAGATACGCAGTATTTT. Amino acid sequence: CASTPPGNTDTQYF.

This clonotype was counted at least ten times. The chain combines TRBV20-1 with TRBJ2-1, with 7 bases matching TRBD2. The CDR3 runs 15 residues. The germline CDR1 and CDR2 sequences are DFQATT and SNEGSKA (reference sequence). V shed 3 bases, J shed 5 bases, and the junction held 10 bases outside the gene matches. The CDR3 protein is CSARFGAGRNNEQFF. The DNA for the CDR3 is TGCAGTGCTAGGTTCGGAGCGGGGAGAAACAATGAGCAGTTCTTC.

This rearrangement joins TRBV28 to TRBJ2-3; D is perhaps TRBD2 (7 bases). CDR1 is MDHEN and CDR2 is SYDVKM in the germline V gene. With 6 bases removed from V and 5 bases from J, the gap between germline ends came to 18 bases. The CDR3 length is 15 residues. Written as DNA, the CDR3 is TGTGCCAGCAGGGGTATTGGGGGGGCCGTAGATACGCAGTATTTT. The encoded protein is CASRGIGGAVDTQYF.

In its sample, this clonotype was seen many times. The rearrangement uses TRBV4-1 and TRBJ2-3; D is perhaps TRBD2 (5 bases). Between the trimmed V and J ends, which lost 5 bases and 0 bases, there was a span of 21 bases. The CDR3 totals 18 residues. From germline, CDR1 is MGHRA and CDR2 YSYEKL. CDR3 DNA: TGCGCCAGCAGCTACGGGGTTTCCCAAATCCCTAGCACAGATACGCAGTATTTT. Translation gives CASSYGVSQIPSTDTQYF.

This clonotype showed up many times. The CDR3 loop is CASLPHSGNYNEQFF. Here the CDR3 DNA reads TGTGCCAGCCTCCCACATAGCGGGAACTACAATGAGCAGTTCTTC. The J gene is TRBJ2-1, the V gene TRBV27, with TRBD2 matching 8 bases. The CDR3 totals 15 residues. The germline CDR1 and CDR2 sequences are MNHEY and SMNVEV (reference sequence). V lost 8 bases and J lost 3; bases outside the gene matches: 9.

There are many counts of this clonotype. The CDR3 bases are TGTGCCAGCAGCCACAAGATGGGTGTTGGGGCTGAAAAACTGTTTTTT. It translates to CASSHKMGVGAEKLFF. This sequence joins TRBV14 and TRBJ1-4, with D tentatively TRBD1 (5 bases). V was pared by 3 bases and J by 7 bases, with 18 bases between. Germline assignment: CDR1 SGHDN and CDR2 FVKESK. The CDR3 is 16 amino acids.

This clonotype was counted at least ten times. The CDR3 nucleotides read TGCAGTGCTAGAGGGGCTAGCGGGGGGGCCCTGAATGAGCAGTTCTTC. This encodes CSARGASGGALNEQFF. The J gene is TRBJ2-1, the V gene TRBV20-1; TRBD2 agrees at 12 bases. There are 16 residues in the CDR3. V lost 1 base and J lost 7; bases outside the gene matches: 8. Germline values: CDR1 DFQATT, CDR2 SNEGSKA (reference sequence).

This clonotype was detected only a few times. The chain employs TRBV24-1 and TRBJ2-3; D is unresolved. CDR1 and CDR2 from the germline V gene are KGHDR and SFDVKD. The CDR3 contains 16 residues. V dropped 4 bases and J dropped 2 bases, with 15 bases sitting between them. For the CDR3, the DNA is TGTGCCACCAGTGACCTCTTCGGACCTTCCACAGATACGCAGTATTTT. It codes for CATSDLFGPSTDTQYF.

This clonotype was counted ten times or more. The CDR3 DNA is TGTGCCAGCAGCCCGGTCGGGGGGCTTAGGTACAATGAGCAGTTCTTC. Translated: CASSPVGGLRYNEQFF. The chain carries TRBV5-5 and TRBJ2-1; weak D call: TRBD2 (7 bases). Trimming pared 4 bases from V and 4 bases from J, leaving 18 bases between. The germline gives CDR1 SGHKS, CDR2 YYEKEE (reference sequence). The CDR3 length is 16 residues.

This clonotype was recorded at least ten times. This chain connects TRBV9 to TRBJ1-2; D unresolved. The germline CDR1 and CDR2 sequences are SGDLS and YYNGEE. Trimming removed 3 bases at V and 0 bases at J, with 3 bases between. The CDR3 length is 12 residues. CDR3 coding DNA: TGTGCCAGCAGCGCTACTAACTATGGCTACACCTTC. Protein product: CASSATNYGYTF.

This clonotype appeared a few times. V gene TRBV19 combines with J gene TRBJ1-4, with D maybe TRBD1 (5 bases). V gave up 4 bases and J gave up 6 bases, with 9 bases separating them. CDR1 and CDR2 from the germline V gene are LNHDA and SQIVND (reference sequence). CDR3 length: 13 amino acids. Written as DNA, the CDR3 is TGTGCCAGTAGTAGGGACGAAGATGAAAAACTGTTTTTT. Its translation: CASSRDEDEKLFF.

This clonotype has ten or more counts. The V gene is TRBV5-1, the J gene TRBJ2-5, with TRBD1 matching 7 bases. Germline CDR1 is SGHRS and CDR2 is YFSETQ. V was pared by 1 base and J by 5 bases, with 2 bases of the junction left unmatched. The CDR3 consists of 13 residues. The CDR3 sequence: CASSLTGDETQYF. CDR3 sequence (DNA): TGCGCCAGCAGCTTGACAGGGGATGAGACCCAGTACTTC. Full variable domain (outside the CDR3, taken from reference TRBV5-1 and TRBJ2-5): KAGVTQTPRYLIKTRGQQVTLSCSPISGHRSVSWYQQTPGQGLQFLFEYFSETQRNKGNFPGRFSGRQFSNSRSEMNVSTLELGDSALYLCASSLTGDETQYFGPGTRLLVL.

This clonotype was observed many times. V and J are TRBV7-9 and TRBJ2-2; no reliable D call. Per germline, CDR1 SEHNR and CDR2 FQNEAQ (reference sequence). V lost 5 bases and J 7 bases, leaving 14 bases between the germline ends. CDR3 length: 14 amino acids. CDR3 amino acids: CASSPPPLGGELFF. The CDR3 DNA sequence: TGTGCCAGCAGCCCGCCGCCCCTGGGCGGGGAGCTGTTTTTT.

There are a few counts of this clonotype. The chain couples TRBV12-2 to TRBJ1-4. TRBV12-2 is a documented pseudogene. This CDR3 spans 19 amino acids. The CDR3 DNA reads TGTGCAAGTCGCTTACGTTTTCGGGTCGTGGCTGCAACTAATGAAAAACTGTTTTTT. Protein: CASRLRFRVVAATNEKLFF.

Ten or more counts support this clonotype. This chain uses TRBV18 with TRBJ2-6; D gene uncertain. Germline assignment: CDR1 KGHSH and CDR2 LQKENI. With 1 base removed from V and 1 base from J, the gap between germline ends came to 5 bases. This CDR3 is 15 amino acids long. The CDR3: CASSPQESGANVLTF. The CDR3 nucleotides are TGTGCCAGCTCACCACAGGAATCTGGGGCCAACGTCCTGACTTTC.

In its sample, this clonotype was seen many times. The rearrangement joins TRBV5-1 to TRBJ2-7; no reliable D call. V was clipped by 0 bases and J by 2 bases, with 9 bases between them. CDR1 SGHRS and CDR2 YFSETQ come from the germline V gene. The CDR3 runs 14 residues. In nucleotides, the CDR3 is TGCGCCAGCAGCTTGGTGGCAGATCCCTACGAGCAGTACTTC. This sequence encodes CASSLVADPYEQYF.

This clonotype has more than one count but fewer than ten. The genes are TRBV28 and TRBJ2-7; a weak D match, TRBD1 (7 bases). V shed 6 bases and J shed 5 bases, with 14 bases lying between them. This CDR3 region has 13 residues. Looked up from germline, CDR1 is MDHEN and CDR2 is SYDVKM. The CDR3 protein is CASRRQGGHEQYF. CDR3 DNA sequence: TGTGCCAGCAGACGACAGGGAGGACACGAGCAGTACTTC.

CDR3 amino acids: CASSPLPAEETQYF. Written as DNA, the CDR3 is TGTGCCAGCTCACCTTTGCCGGCCGAAGAGACCCAGTACTTC. The V call is TRBV18, the J call TRBJ2-5; D not resolved. CDR3 size: 14 residues. V gave up 3 bases and J gave up 3 bases, with 11 bases separating them. The germline V gene encodes CDR1 KGHSH and CDR2 LQKENI.

This clonotype was detected many times. This rearrangement joins TRBV5-1 to TRBJ2-1, with a tentative D call TRBD2 (6 bases). The CDR3 loop spans 15 amino acids. From germline, CDR1 is SGHRS and CDR2 YFSETQ. V shed 1 base and J shed 0 bases, with 8 bases lying between them. The CDR3 here is CASSLPSDSYNEQFF. CDR3 sequence (DNA): TGCGCCAGCAGCTTGCCTAGCGACTCCTACAATGAGCAGTTCTTC.

This clonotype was detected only once. A read error may be the cause here, since a much bigger clone is one base away. CDR3 residues: CAISQAGGRLYEQYF. The CDR3 nucleotides read TGTGCCATCAGCCAAGCCGGGGGACGGCTCTACGAGCAGTACTTC. The chain uses TRBV3-1 and TRBJ2-7; possibly TRBD2 for D (6 bases). Germline CDR1 LGHDT, CDR2 YNNKEL (reference sequence). The CDR3 has 15 residues.

This clonotype showed up many times. The chain is built from TRBV15 and TRBJ2-7, with TRBD1 identical over 7 bases. CDR3 length equals 14 residues. Germline CDR1 LNHNV, CDR2 YYDKDF (reference sequence). V was clipped by 1 base and J by 1 base; unmatched bases: 1. This CDR3 is CATSRGQGSYEQYF. CDR3 bases: TGTGCCACCAGCAGAGGACAGGGTTCCTACGAGCAGTACTTC.

In its sample, this clonotype was seen many times. The CDR3 DNA is TGTGCCAGCAGCTTAGATGGGGGCTCTGGAAACACCATATATTTT. Encoded protein: CASSLDGGSGNTIYF. The chain is built from TRBV5-8 and TRBJ1-3, with D possibly TRBD1 on 5 matching bases. The CDR3 totals 15 residues. V gave up 2 bases and J gave up 0 bases, with 9 bases separating them. CDR1 SGHTS and CDR2 YDEGEE come from the germline V gene.

This clonotype was observed many times. DNA of the CDR3: TGCGCCAGCAGCACCCCGGGACAGGGGGCCGATGAGCAGTTCTTC. Amino acid sequence: CASSTPGQGADEQFF. This chain links TRBV5-1 with TRBJ2-1, with TRBD1 identical over 12 bases. The CDR3 has 15 amino acids. Germline CDR1 reads SGHRS; CDR2 reads YFSETQ. Trimming cost V 4 bases and J 8 bases; bases outside gene matches: 7.

The chain links TRBV29-1 to TRBJ1-1, with 7 bases lining up with TRBD1. The germline V gene encodes CDR1 SQVTM and CDR2 ANQGSEA. The V gene end was trimmed by 6 bases and the J gene end by 3 bases; junction bases not matched to a gene: 7. The CDR3 loop spans 13 amino acids. The CDR3 is CSVNRGSDTEAFF. CDR3 nucleotide sequence: TGCAGCGTGAACAGGGGATCCGACACTGAAGCTTTCTTT. The variable domain in full, completed from reference TRBV29-1 and TRBJ1-1, reads SAVISQKPSRDICQRGTSLTIQCQVDSQVTMMFWYRQQPGQSLTLIATANQGSEATYESGFVIDKFPISRPNLTFSTLTVSNMSPEDSSIYLCSVNRGSDTEAFFGQGTRLTVV.

Many counts were recorded for this clonotype. This chain uses TRBV20-1 with TRBJ2-7; tentatively, D is TRBD1 (6 bases). With 5 bases removed from V and 8 bases from J, the gap between germline ends came to 13 bases. The V gene's germline CDR1 is DFQATT and CDR2 SNEGSKA (reference sequence). The CDR3 totals 11 residues. The CDR3 protein is CSAPDRLQQYF. DNA of the CDR3: TGCAGTGCTCCCGACAGGTTGCAGCAGTACTTC.

This clonotype was recorded many times. The chain joins TRBV12-3 or TRBV12-4 to TRBJ1-2; D unclear. V was pared by 3 bases and J by 1 base, with 6 bases between. The CDR3 spans 13 residues. CDR3 DNA sequence: TGTGCCAGCAGTTTCGGCAGTAACTATGGCTACACCTTC. Protein: CASSFGSNYGYTF.

Ten or more counts support this clonotype. The chain is built from TRBV5-1 and TRBJ1-2; TRBD1 agrees at 7 bases. The CDR3 sequence is 15 residues long. V lost 3 bases and J lost 2; bases outside the gene matches: 7. The V gene's germline CDR1 is SGHRS and CDR2 YFSETQ. The CDR3 region has the DNA TGCGCCAGCAGCTCGAAACAGGGGAGGAACTATGGCTACACCTTC. Its translation: CASSSKQGRNYGYTF.

This clonotype was recorded at least ten times. The genes are TRBV28 and TRBJ1-5; D unresolved. From germline, CDR1 is MDHEN and CDR2 SYDVKM. V shed 8 bases and J shed 2 bases, with 16 bases lying between them. The CDR3 has 15 residues. The CDR3 sequence is CASRPGAMGNQPQHF. In DNA form, the CDR3 reads TGTGCCAGCCGGCCGGGCGCGATGGGCAATCAGCCCCAGCATTTT.

This clonotype was seen many times. The chain recombines TRBV9 with TRBJ2-5; D possibly uses TRBD1 or TRBD2 (6 bases each). CDR1 and CDR2 from the germline V gene are SGDLS and YYNGEE. This CDR3 has 15 amino acids. V lost 3 bases to trimming and J lost 3 bases, with 15 bases between them. Here the CDR3 DNA reads TGTGCCAGCAGCGGCCTACAGGGAGGAAAAGAGACCCAGTACTTC. Amino acids: CASSGLQGGKETQYF.